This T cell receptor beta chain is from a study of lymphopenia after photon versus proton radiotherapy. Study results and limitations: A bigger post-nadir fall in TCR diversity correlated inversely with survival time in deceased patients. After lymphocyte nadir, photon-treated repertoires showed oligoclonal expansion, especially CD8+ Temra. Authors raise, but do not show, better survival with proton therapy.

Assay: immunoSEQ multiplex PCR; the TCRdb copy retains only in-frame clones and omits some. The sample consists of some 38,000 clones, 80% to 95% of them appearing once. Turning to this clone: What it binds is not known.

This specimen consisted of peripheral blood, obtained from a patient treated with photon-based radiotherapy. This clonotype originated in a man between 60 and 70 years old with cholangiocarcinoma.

CDR3 bases: TGTGCCAGCAGTCTCACAGAGGGTCAGCCCCAGCATTTT. The encoded protein is CASSLTEGQPQHF. The rearrangement joins TRBV28 to TRBJ1-5; D uncertain. Trimming took 5 bases from V and 6 from J, leaving 11 bases between them. The CDR3 spans 13 residues. Per germline, CDR1 MDHEN and CDR2 SYDVKM.